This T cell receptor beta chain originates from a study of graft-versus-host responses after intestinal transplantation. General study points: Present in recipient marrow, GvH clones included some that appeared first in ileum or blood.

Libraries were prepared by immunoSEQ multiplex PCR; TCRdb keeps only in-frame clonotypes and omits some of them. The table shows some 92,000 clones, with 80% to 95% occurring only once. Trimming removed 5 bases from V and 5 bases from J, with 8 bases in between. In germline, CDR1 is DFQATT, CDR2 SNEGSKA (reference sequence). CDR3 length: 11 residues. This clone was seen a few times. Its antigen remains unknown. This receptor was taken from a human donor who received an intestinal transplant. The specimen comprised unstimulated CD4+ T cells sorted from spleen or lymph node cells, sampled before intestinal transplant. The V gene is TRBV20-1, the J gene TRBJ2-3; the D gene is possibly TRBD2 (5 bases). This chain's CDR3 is CSAFAGDTQYF. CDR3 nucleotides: TGCAGTGCTTTTGCGGGAGATACGCAGTATTTT.